The present entry profiles one T cell receptor beta chain with its context. Libraries were prepared by immunoSEQ multiplex PCR; TCRdb keeps only in-frame clonotypes and omits some of them. The sample lists roughly 700,000 clones; roughly 90% were seen once. This sample stems from a study of Ad26.COV2.S vaccination and SARS-CoV-2 variants. Documented treatment: roughly 18 received Ad26.COV2.S at low or high dose, single or two shots; roughly five received placebo; per-sample allocation not given. Collection of the samples took place on day 63 after the first injection of vaccine or placebo. This CDR3 spans 13 amino acids. V shed 5 bases, J shed 8 bases, and the junction held 11 bases outside the gene matches. Germline-derived CDR1 and CDR2 are SQVTM and ANQGSEA.

Sequenced here: peripheral blood, sampled in a trial of Ad26.COV2.S vaccine versus placebo. This chain links TRBV29-1 with TRBJ1-1; 7 bases line up with TRBD1. The TCR was taken from a person between 18 and 65 years old who received the Ad26.COV2.S COVID-19 vaccine or a placebo. CDR3 sequence: CSVSLTGKTEAFF. As DNA, the CDR3 is TGCAGCGTTTCCTTGACAGGGAAAACCGAAGCTTTCTTT. The full variable domain, with the rest looked up from reference TRBV29-1 and TRBJ1-1, is SAVISQKPSRDICQRGTSLTIQCQVDSQVTMMFWYRQQPGQSLTLIATANQGSEATYESGFVIDKFPISRPNLTFSTLTVSNMSPEDSSIYLCSVSLTGKTEAFFGQGTRLTVV.